This is a list of T cell receptor beta chains from one sample in a study of PD-L1 blockade in urothelial cancer. Profiled with immunoSEQ multiplex PCR; TCRdb holds only in-frame clones, not every one. The table lists approximately 50,000 clones, just over 85% of them singletons. The sequencing used PBMCs, collected around atezolizumab (anti-PD-L1) treatment. The receptors were sampled from a man aged 55 to 70 with urothelial cancer. Each CDR3 is given with its conserved first and last residue. A D gene is named only where the DNA matches it firmly. Only some rows state a clone size, as once, few, many or a class for expanded clones.

j_gene	abundance	d_gene	v_gene	CDR3aa	CDR3nt
TRBJ2-7	NA	TRBD1	TRBV5-1	CASSSGTGPREQYF	TGCGCCAGCAGCTCCGGGACAGGCCCCCGCGAGCAGTACTTC
TRBJ1-5	once	NA	TRBV6-5	CASSSDSLNQPQHF	TGTGCCAGCAGTTCGGACAGCCTCAATCAGCCCCAGCATTTT
TRBJ2-1	NA	TRBD2	TRBV6-5	CASRASGGEYNEQFF	TGTGCCAGCAGAGCCAGCGGGGGCGAATACAATGAGCAGTTCTTC
TRBJ1-6	NA	NA	TRBV4-2	CASSQGNSESPLHF	TGTGCCAGCAGCCAAGGAAATTCAGAATCACCCCTCCACTTT
TRBJ2-3	NA	NA	TRBV7-7	CASSLGLSVDTQYF	TGTGCTAGCAGCCTAGGACTATCAGTAGATACGCAGTATTTT
TRBJ2-5	NA	TRBD1	TRBV7-2	CASSPDRGSQETQYF	TGTGCCAGCAGCCCAGACAGGGGAAGCCAAGAGACCCAGTACTTC
TRBJ1-4	NA	TRBD1	TRBV5-6	CASSFTGDVATNEKLFF	TGTGCCAGCAGCTTTACAGGGGACGTCGCAACTAATGAAAAACTGTTTTTT
TRBJ2-1	NA	NA	TRBV21-1	CASSKRERSYNEQFF	TGTGCCAGCAGCAAAAGGGAGAGATCCTACAATGAGCAGTTCTTC
TRBJ1-5	once	TRBD1	TRBV19	CASSSSGQGYRPQHF	TGTGCCAGTAGTTCTTCGGGACAGGGCTATCGGCCCCAGCATTTT
TRBJ1-3	NA	TRBD1	TRBV5-4	CASSHLDRGNTIYF	TGTGCCAGCAGCCACCTGGACAGGGGGAACACCATATATTTT
TRBJ2-1	NA	NA	TRBV20-1	CSANGYEQFF	TGCAGTGCTAACGGTTATGAGCAGTTCTTC
TRBJ2-5	NA	TRBD2	TRBV14	CASSRPSGGQETQYF	TGTGCCAGCAGCCGGCCTTCGGGAGGCCAAGAGACCCAGTACTTC
TRBJ1-1	NA	TRBD1	TRBV5-1	CASSLGQVNTEAFF	TGCGCCAGCAGCCTAGGACAGGTTAACACTGAAGCTTTCTTT
TRBJ2-6	NA	NA	TRBV29-1	CSIKQDSGANVLTF	TGCAGCATTAAGCAGGACTCTGGGGCCAACGTCCTGACTTTC
TRBJ1-4	NA	NA	TRBV30	CAWSVLGSEKLFF	TGTGCCTGGAGTGTACTAGGAAGTGAAAAACTGTTTTTT
TRBJ1-2	NA	NA	TRBV4-3	CASSQWGVGGGYTF	TGCGCCAGCAGCCAATGGGGAGTTGGGGGCGGCTACACCTTC
TRBJ1-1	few	NA	TRBV18	CASSAGQNTEAFF	TGTGCCAGCTCAGCAGGGCAGAACACTGAAGCTTTCTTT
TRBJ2-1	NA	NA	TRBV6-5	CASMAGLNEQFF	TGTGCCAGCATGGCTGGGCTCAATGAGCAGTTCTTC
TRBJ2-4	NA	NA	TRBV5-4	CASSPDRAKNIQYF	TGTGCCAGCAGCCCAGACAGAGCCAAAAACATTCAGTACTTC
TRBJ1-4	once	TRBD1	TRBV9	CASSSRDRSEKLFF	TGTGCCAGCAGCTCCCGGGACAGGTCGGAAAAACTGTTTTTT
TRBJ2-2	NA	TRBD2	TRBV5-1	CASSGGLAGATGELFF	TGCGCCAGCAGCGGGGGACTAGCGGGCGCAACCGGGGAGCTGTTTTTT
TRBJ1-2	NA	NA	TRBV7-2	CASSYQTLLSNYGYTF	TGTGCCAGCAGCTACCAAACGTTACTTAGCAACTATGGCTACACCTTC
TRBJ1-2	NA	NA	TRBV7-2	CASSLDRASYGYTF	TGTGCCAGCAGCTTAGACAGGGCAAGCTATGGCTACACCTTC
TRBJ2-1	NA	TRBD2	TRBV30	CAWSVGLAEFF	TGTGCCTGGAGTGTAGGACTAGCTGAGTTCTTC
TRBJ2-1	NA	NA	TRBV19	CASSMGGTSYNEQFF	TGTGCCAGTAGTATGGGCGGGACCTCCTACAATGAGCAGTTCTTC
TRBJ2-1	NA	TRBD1	TRBV14	CASSREPGQGDNEQFF	TGTGCCAGCAGCCGAGAACCGGGACAGGGAGACAATGAGCAGTTCTTC
TRBJ1-6	NA	NA	TRBV9	CASSAGSSYNSPLHF	TGTGCCAGCAGCGCCGGGAGCTCCTATAATTCACCCCTCCACTTT
TRBJ2-6	NA	NA	TRBV19	CASSITSGRAHSGANVLTF	TGTGCCAGTAGTATAACGTCGGGCAGGGCTCACTCCGGGGCCAACGTCCTGACTTTC
TRBJ2-1	NA	TRBD2	TRBV9	CASSVEASGSPHEQFF	TGTGCCAGCAGCGTAGAGGCGAGCGGGAGTCCCCATGAGCAGTTCTTC
TRBJ2-1	NA	TRBD2	TRBV7-2	CASSLGLAGAGGEQFF	TGTGCCAGCAGCTTAGGACTAGCGGGGGCCGGGGGGGAGCAGTTCTTC
TRBJ1-1	NA	TRBD1	TRBV27	CASSLSPPRDRGTEAFF	TGTGCCAGCAGTTTATCCCCCCCGAGGGACAGGGGTACAGAAGCTTTCTTT
TRBJ1-1	NA	TRBD1	TRBV5-1	CASSTGVGDTEAFF	TGCGCCAGCAGCACAGGGGTCGGGGACACTGAAGCTTTCTTT
TRBJ2-7	NA	NA	TRBV5-1	CASSLEGGNYEQYF	TGCGCCAGCAGCTTGGAAGGGGGAAACTACGAGCAGTACTTC
TRBJ2-1	NA	NA	TRBV18	CASSPTRFEQFF	TGTGCCAGCTCACCGACTAGATTTGAGCAGTTCTTC
TRBJ1-1	NA	NA	TRBV29-1	CSVEVSEGTEAFF	TGCAGCGTTGAAGTATCGGAGGGCACTGAAGCTTTCTTT
TRBJ2-4	NA	TRBD2	TRBV2	CASSDAGGKNIQYF	TGTGCCAGCAGTGACGCGGGGGGAAAAAACATTCAGTACTTC
TRBJ2-3	NA	NA	TRBV13	CASSTRTTGLHTDTQYF	TGTGCCAGCAGCACTAGAACGACAGGCCTTCACACAGATACGCAGTATTTT
TRBJ1-1	NA	NA	TRBV19	CASSIWLWVGETNTEAFF	TGTGCCAGTAGTATATGGCTATGGGTTGGGGAGACGAACACTGAAGCTTTCTTT
TRBJ2-3	NA	NA	TRBV5-4	CASRPGLSAGDTQYF	TGTGCCAGCAGACCCGGACTATCCGCAGGAGATACGCAGTATTTT
TRBJ1-2	NA	NA	TRBV10-3	CAISEWELNYGYTF	TGTGCCATCAGTGAATGGGAGCTCAACTATGGCTACACCTTC
TRBJ2-7	NA	NA	TRBV27	CASSRFADSAGEQYF	TGTGCCAGCAGTAGATTCGCGGACTCGGCCGGGGAGCAGTACTTC
TRBJ1-2	once	NA	TRBV6-1	CASKEGGGSGYGYTF	TGTGCCAGCAAGGAGGGTGGGGGTTCTGGGTATGGCTACACCTTC
TRBJ1-1	NA	NA	TRBV27	CASRYGVRNTEAFF	TGTGCCAGCAGATACGGGGTGAGGAACACTGAAGCTTTCTTT
TRBJ1-5	NA	NA	TRBV6-6	CASTDRVQPQHF	TGTGCCAGCACCGACCGGGTTCAGCCCCAGCATTTT
TRBJ1-1	once	NA	TRBV19	CASSIPGRTEAFF	TGTGCCAGTAGTATCCCCGGGAGAACTGAAGCTTTCTTT
TRBJ2-7	NA	TRBD1	TRBV6-5	CASSSPRTGHREQYF	TGTGCCAGCAGTTCCCCTCGGACAGGCCATCGCGAGCAGTACTTC
TRBJ2-7	few	NA	TRBV11-2	CASRLYYEQYF	TGTGCCAGCAGACTTTACTACGAGCAGTACTTC
TRBJ1-2	NA	TRBD1	TRBV6-5	CASSWDRDRGGYTF	TGTGCCAGCAGCTGGGACAGGGATCGTGGTGGCTACACCTTC
TRBJ1-1	NA	TRBD1	TRBV9	CASSARQGAGTEAFF	TGTGCCAGCAGCGCCAGACAGGGGGCGGGCACTGAAGCTTTCTTT
TRBJ1-2	once	NA	TRBV21-1	CASSAGGGTAQEKRYGYTF	TGTGCCAGCAGCGCCGGGGGGGGGACAGCACAAGAGAAAAGGTATGGCTACACCTTC
TRBJ1-2	NA	NA	TRBV4-1	CASSQNRALYGYTF	TGCGCCAGCAGCCAAAACAGGGCTTTGTATGGCTACACCTTC
TRBJ2-5	NA	NA	TRBV5-1	CASSLALAEETQYF	TGCGCCAGCAGCTTGGCCTTAGCGGAAGAGACCCAGTACTTC
TRBJ1-1	NA	NA	TRBV6-6	CASSYGQGRTEAFF	TGTGCCAGCAGTTACGGGCAGGGAAGGACTGAAGCTTTCTTT
TRBJ2-7	NA	TRBD1	TRBV5-1	CASSWGTGGLTREQYF	TGCGCCAGCAGCTGGGGAACAGGGGGCCTGACTCGAGAGCAGTACTTC
TRBJ1-5	NA	TRBD1	TRBV27	CASSLGQLSNQPQHF	TGTGCCAGCAGTTTGGGACAGTTATCCAATCAGCCCCAGCATTTT
TRBJ1-2	NA	TRBD1	TRBV7-6	CASSLGQGLAYGYTF	TGTGCCAGCAGCCTGGGACAGGGATTGGCCTATGGCTACACCTTC
TRBJ2-7	NA	TRBD1	TRBV7-2	CASSPAGQGRHEQYF	TGTGCCAGCAGCCCAGCGGGACAGGGTCGCCACGAGCAGTACTTC
TRBJ1-6	NA	TRBD1	TRBV5-1	CASSSEGAPNSPLHF	TGCGCCAGCAGCTCGGAGGGGGCTCCCAATTCACCCCTCCACTTT
TRBJ1-2	NA	TRBD1	TRBV19	CASRPLTGENYGYTF	TGTGCCAGTAGGCCCCTGACAGGGGAGAACTATGGCTACACCTTC